The rows below give T cell receptor beta chains drawn from one sample of a study of blood T cell repertoires in COVID-19. Repertoires were generated with immunoSEQ multiplex PCR, while TCRdb's copy carries only in-frame clones and drops some. The repertoire includes 300,000 to 350,000 clones, around 90% of them detected once, and more than 7.5% sits in the top ten. The sample was peripheral blood. Source of these receptors: a young man with COVID-19, enrolled during active disease. Both conserved end residues are part of each CDR3. D genes are given only for firm matches. Not all rows give a size; the values are once, few, many and, for expanded clones, a class.

J,size,D,V,CDR3,DNA
TRBJ2-7,once,TRBD1,TRBV30,CAWSVHIGQAYEQYF,TGTGCCTGGAGTGTCCATATAGGACAGGCCTACGAGCAGTACTTC
TRBJ2-2,NA,TRBD2,TRBV9,CASSVEGTSGTNTGELFF,TGTGCCAGCAGCGTAGAGGGGACTAGCGGTACGAACACCGGGGAGCTGTTTTTT
TRBJ1-1,once,TRBD1,TRBV25-1,CASIETGQAEAFF,TGTGCCAGCATAGAAACCGGACAGGCCGAAGCTTTCTTT
TRBJ1-1,NA,NA,TRBV28,CASSPGGDPLAFF,TGTGCCAGCAGTCCCGGGGGGGACCCGTTAGCTTTCTTT
TRBJ2-3,once,TRBD2,TRBV9,CASSPSGTRRTDTQYF,TGTGCCAGCAGTCCTTCCGGGACTAGGAGGACAGATACGCAGTATTTT
TRBJ1-1,NA,NA,TRBV3-1/TRBV3-2,CASSQQAGAEAFF,TGTGCCAGCAGCCAACAAGCGGGGGCTGAAGCTTTCTTT
TRBJ1-5,NA,TRBD1,TRBV7-8,CASSLGTGGANQPQHF,TGTGCCAGCAGCTTGGGGACAGGGGGGGCGAATCAGCCCCAGCATTTT
TRBJ2-7,NA,NA,TRBV5-5,CASSLQTDIYEQYF,TGTGCCAGCAGCTTGCAGACAGATATCTACGAGCAGTACTTC
TRBJ2-7,NA,NA,TRBV6-2/TRBV6-3,CASSLGPVAASYEQYF,TGTGCCAGCAGCCTGGGACCCGTAGCGGCATCCTACGAGCAGTACTTC
TRBJ2-2,NA,TRBD2,TRBV3-1/TRBV3-2,CASSGLSGTKNTGELFF,TGTGCCAGCAGCGGACTCTCCGGGACTAAAAATACCGGGGAGCTGTTTTTT
TRBJ1-2,NA,TRBD1,TRBV4-2,CASSQDQRDRAYGYTF,TGTGCCAGCAGCCAAGATCAACGTGACAGGGCCTATGGCTACACCTTC
TRBJ1-2,NA,TRBD1,TRBV24-1,CATSVWTGDYGYTF,TGTGCCACCAGTGTCTGGACAGGAGACTATGGCTACACCTTC
TRBJ2-2,NA,NA,TRBV7-2,CASSGQTGELFF,TGTGCCAGCAGCGGGCAAACCGGGGAGCTGTTTTTT
TRBJ1-1,NA,TRBD1,TRBV5-4,CASSLAGTGRAFF,TGTGCCAGCAGCTTGGCCGGGACAGGTAGGGCTTTCTTT
TRBJ1-1,few,NA,TRBV6-5,CASDGSQGIAFF,TGTGCCAGCGATGGATCTCAGGGTATAGCTTTCTTT
TRBJ2-5,NA,TRBD2,TRBV2,CARGDPGLAETQYF,TGTGCCAGGGGAGATCCGGGACTAGCAGAGACCCAGTACTTC
TRBJ1-2,NA,NA,TRBV28,CASSLWGRGTGYTF,TGTGCCAGCAGTTTATGGGGCAGGGGTACGGGCTACACCTTC
TRBJ1-1,NA,NA,TRBV7-9,CASSLQGLMNTEAFF,TGTGCCAGCAGCTTACAGGGACTCATGAACACTGAAGCTTTCTTT
TRBJ1-2,NA,NA,TRBV19,CASRPLDTALANYGYTF,TGTGCCAGTAGGCCTTTGGACACGGCGTTGGCTAACTATGGCTACACCTTC
TRBJ2-2,once,TRBD1,TRBV6-5,CASSYGDRVGELFF,TGTGCCAGCAGTTACGGGGACAGGGTTGGGGAGCTGTTTTTT
TRBJ1-6,NA,NA,TRBV4-2,CASSPKFQEVNSPLHF,TGTGCCAGCAGCCCTAAATTCCAGGAGGTTAATTCACCCCTCCACTTT
TRBJ2-3,few,NA,TRBV7-2,CASSSYPLMTDSRTDTQYF,TGTGCCAGCAGCTCCTACCCCCTGATGACCGACAGTCGCACAGATACGCAGTATTTT
TRBJ2-3,NA,NA,TRBV9,CASSLQGSLSTDTQYF,TGTGCCAGCAGCCTGCAAGGGAGCCTTAGCACAGATACGCAGTATTTT
TRBJ1-2,NA,NA,TRBV5-4,CASSASRNPNYGYTF,TGTGCCAGCAGCGCTTCCAGGAATCCTAACTATGGCTACACCTTC